The next 9 T cell receptor beta chains were all read from a single sample in a study of graft-versus-host responses after intestinal transplantation. Which antigens these TCRs recognize remains unknown. Sequenced by immunoSEQ multiplex PCR; TCRdb stores in-frame clones only, minus some. The repertoire consists of some 150,000 clones, with approximately 91% occurring once and the leading ten covering about 0.18%. Sequencing used unstimulated CD4+ T cells sorted from spleen or lymph node cells, obtained before intestinal transplant. The receptors were gathered from a human donor who received an intestinal transplant.

The rearrangement links TRBV10-3 to TRBJ1-2; 9 nucleotides match TRBD1. The germline V gene has CDR1 ENHRY and CDR2 SYGVKD. The CDR3 runs 16 residues. V gave up 2 bases and J gave up 8 bases; unmatched junction bases: 12. The CDR3 spells CAISELTPGTGSGYTF. The CDR3 DNA is TGTGCCATCAGTGAGCTAACCCCCGGGACAGGGAGCGGCTACACCTTC.

The gene calls are TRBV5-4 and TRBJ2-1; no clear D gene. This CDR3 region has 13 residues. The V gene's germline CDR1 is SGHNT and CDR2 YYREEE (reference sequence). With 0 bases removed from V and 5 bases from J, the gap between germline ends came to 6 bases. CDR3 loop: CASSLELNNEQFF. Written as DNA, the CDR3 is TGTGCCAGCAGCTTGGAACTGAACAATGAGCAGTTCTTC.

The V call is TRBV27, the J call TRBJ2-5; no reliable D call. The J call may not be correct, given that the DNA end is closer to TRBJ2-7. This CDR3 is built from 13 residues. Germline values: CDR1 MNHEY, CDR2 SMNVEV (reference sequence). CDR3 in DNA: TGTGCCAGCAGTTTTACCCCCGCCTACGAGCAGTACTTC. It specifies CASSFTPAYEQYF.

This chain connects TRBV15 to TRBJ2-1; D gene ambiguous. Trimming removed 5 bases from V and 2 bases from J, with 13 bases in between. The CDR3 spans 15 residues. Germline CDR1 reads LNHNV; CDR2 reads YYDKDF (reference sequence). The CDR3 sequence: CATSADLKAYNEQFF. The CDR3 DNA follows: TGTGCCACCAGCGCCGACTTAAAGGCCTACAATGAGCAGTTCTTC.

The DNA for the CDR3 is TGCAGCCTTCGAACTAGCGGTTTCGCTGGTGAGCAGTTCTTC. It codes for CSLRTSGFAGEQFF. The chain employs TRBV29-1 and TRBJ2-1, with 8 bases lining up with TRBD2. Germline CDR1 SQVTM, CDR2 ANQGSEA. Trimming took 8 bases from V and 9 from J; bases not matched to a gene: 15. The CDR3 extends over 14 amino acids.

The genes are TRBV30 and TRBJ2-2; D could derive from TRBD1 or TRBD2 (6 bases each). With 4 bases removed from V and 5 bases from J, the gap between germline ends came to 14 bases. CDR1 is GTSNPN, CDR2 SVGIG, per germline (reference sequence). The CDR3 has 14 amino acids. CDR3 bases: TGTGCCTGGAAACTGGGGGGCGCGACCGGGGAGCTGTTTTTT. Translation: CAWKLGGATGELFF.

The chain links TRBV28 to TRBJ2-5; D might be TRBD1 or TRBD2, each matching 5 bases. V was trimmed by 3 bases and J by 4 bases, leaving 15 bases between them. The V gene's germline CDR1 is MDHEN and CDR2 SYDVKM. The CDR3 extends over 15 amino acids. The CDR3 nucleotides are TGTGCCAGCAGTTTTGGGGGACCAGCAATAGAGACCCAGTACTTC. The encoded protein is CASSFGGPAIETQYF.

This clone was counted a single time. This chain uses TRBV6-5 with TRBJ1-2; D not certain. V lost 7 bases and J 4 bases, leaving 13 bases between the germline ends. The CDR3 has 13 amino acids. CDR1 is MNHEY, CDR2 SVGAGI, per germline. The CDR3 DNA reads TGTGCCAGCAAGCCGCCACAGCTCTATGGCTACACCTTC. It encodes CASKPPQLYGYTF.

The chain links TRBV6-5 to TRBJ2-1; no clear D gene. V was trimmed by 4 bases and J by 4 bases, leaving 8 bases between them. Looked up from germline, CDR1 is MNHEY and CDR2 is SVGAGI. The CDR3 is 13 residues long. CDR3 in amino acids: CASSSWRYNEQFF. The CDR3 nucleotides read TGTGCCAGCAGTTCCTGGAGATACAATGAGCAGTTCTTC.